This is a list of T cell receptor beta chains from one sample in a study of shared clonotypes between healthy human individuals. Generated by immunoSEQ multiplex PCR, the TCRdb table keeps only in-frame clones and is missing some. The sample consists of 2,500,000 or so clones, under 95% of them appearing once. The sequencing sample was made of naive CD4+ T cells from PBMCs. All receptors derive from a man younger than 30 in good health. Some clones in this sample may be carry-over from other donors' samples. The CDR3 runs from the conserved cysteine through the conserved F or W. D genes are given only for firm matches. Some rows mark clone size as missing; the rest say once, few, many or name a class of expanded clone.

abundance	v_gene	d_gene	j_gene	CDR3nt	CDR3aa
NA	TRBV6-5	NA	TRBJ2-1	TGTGCCAGCGGGAGGACCACCTACAATGAGCAGTTCTTC	CASGRTTYNEQFF
once	TRBV7-3	NA	TRBJ1-2	TGTGCCAGCAGCTTAAATGCACAGGGCCATGGCTACACCTTC	CASSLNAQGHGYTF
NA	TRBV28	TRBD2	TRBJ2-7	TGTGCCACTATAGCGGGAGGGAACTACGAGCAGTACTTC	CATIAGGNYEQYF
NA	TRBV19	NA	TRBJ2-5	TGTGCCAGTAGTACCAACCAAGAGACCCAGTACTTC	CASSTNQETQYF
NA	TRBV6-1	TRBD1	TRBJ1-5	TGTGCCAGCAGGGGACAGGGAAATCAGCCCCAGCATTTT	CASRGQGNQPQHF
NA	TRBV23-1	NA	TRBJ1-2	TGCGCCAGCAGTCAGGGTCCCGGGGGCTATGGCTACACCTTC	CASSQGPGGYGYTF
NA	TRBV5-1	TRBD1	TRBJ1-4	TGCGCCACGTCCCGGACAGGAGCGGAAAAACTGTTTTTT	CATSRTGAEKLFF
NA	TRBV6-1	NA	TRBJ1-5	TGTGCCAGCAGTGAGTCGGGGATGAATCCCCAGCATTTT	CASSESGMNPQHF
NA	TRBV19	NA	TRBJ2-7	TGTGCCAGTAGTATAGCAGGGGCCGGGTCCTACGAGCAGTACTTC	CASSIAGAGSYEQYF
NA	TRBV7-8	TRBD2	TRBJ2-2	TGTGCCAGCAGCCCCCGGACTAGCGGGAGGAGGGAGCGCGGGGAGCTGTTTTTT	CASSPRTSGRRERGELFF
NA	TRBV9	NA	TRBJ2-1	TGTGCCAGCAGCCGAGGTGAGGGCACCTACAATGAGCAGTTCTTC	CASSRGEGTYNEQFF
NA	TRBV9	NA	TRBJ2-1	TGTGCCAGCAGCGTAGTCGGGGGACTGAGGAATGAGCAGTTCTTC	CASSVVGGLRNEQFF
NA	TRBV5-4	TRBD2	TRBJ2-1	TGTGCCAGCAGTAGGACTAGCGGGAGCAATGAGCAGTTCTTC	CASSRTSGSNEQFF
once	TRBV18	NA	TRBJ2-5	TGTGCCAGCTCACCACCCGGGAAGGAGACCCAGTACTTC	CASSPPGKETQYF
NA	TRBV7-9	NA	TRBJ1-1	TGTGCCAGCAACCGAATCACCAGCCGGATGAACACTGAAGCTTTCTTT	CASNRITSRMNTEAFF
NA	TRBV5-6	NA	TRBJ2-1	TGTGCCAGCAGCCGACCCCTGCGGGTCTACAATGAGCAGTTCTTC	CASSRPLRVYNEQFF
NA	TRBV6-1	TRBD1	TRBJ2-7	TGTGCCAGCAGTGAAGGGGGGACAGCGTATTACGAGCAGTACTTC	CASSEGGTAYYEQYF
few	TRBV5-5	NA	TRBJ1-1	TGTGCCAGCAGCTTGACGAGACAGTACACTGAAGCTTTCTTT	CASSLTRQYTEAFF
once	TRBV11-1	TRBD2	TRBJ2-6	TGTGCCAGCAGCTCGACTAGCGGGAGGGCTGGGGCCAACGTCCTGACTTTC	CASSSTSGRAGANVLTF
NA	TRBV6-5	NA	TRBJ2-1	TGTGCCAGCAGTTATTCGGCCAGGGTAGGGGATGAGCAGTTCTTC	CASSYSARVGDEQFF
NA	TRBV4-1	NA	TRBJ1-2	TGCGCCAGCAGCCAAGTGTTTGCTAACTATGGCTACACCTTC	CASSQVFANYGYTF
NA	TRBV10-2	TRBD1	TRBJ2-7	TGCGCCAGCAAGGGTCGCGAAGGACAGGGGGCGAACTACGAGCAGTACTTC	CASKGREGQGANYEQYF
NA	TRBV11-2	TRBD2	TRBJ2-3	TGTGCCAGCAGCTTCCCCGCTAGCGGGAGTAGGACAGATACGCAGTATTTT	CASSFPASGSRTDTQYF
NA	TRBV5-5	TRBD2	TRBJ2-1	TGTGCCAGCAGCACCCAGGGGACTAGCGGGAGCAATGAGCAGTTCTTC	CASSTQGTSGSNEQFF
NA	TRBV6-5	NA	TRBJ2-5	TGTGCCAGCAGAGTAGACAGGACCCAGTACTTC	CASRVDRTQYF
NA	TRBV7-2	NA	TRBJ2-4	TGTGCCAGCAGCTTAGCTTCAGGGGTCTACATTCAGTACTTC	CASSLASGVYIQYF
few	TRBV5-1	NA	TRBJ1-1	TGCGCCAGCAACCCTTCCGGGGGCAGGAACACTGAAGCTTTCTTT	CASNPSGGRNTEAFF
NA	TRBV27	NA	TRBJ2-1	TGTGCCAGCAGTTTTGACAAGGAGGGGTACAATGAGCAGTTCTTC	CASSFDKEGYNEQFF
NA	TRBV5-6	NA	TRBJ1-2	TGTGCCAGCAGCCGGGCGGGCAGGTCCCTCAACTATGGCTACATCTTC	CASSRAGRSLNYGYIF
NA	TRBV5-1	NA	TRBJ2-7	TGCGCCAGCAGCACCGGGACGGACTACTACGAGCAGTACTTC	CASSTGTDYYEQYF
NA	TRBV11-2	TRBD2	TRBJ2-3	TGTGCCAGCAGTGACCCGGGACTAGCGAGCACAGATACGCAGTATTTT	CASSDPGLASTDTQYF
NA	TRBV7-9	NA	TRBJ2-1	TGTGCCAGCAGCTTTCGGGGGAGCTCCTACAATGAGCAGTTCTTC	CASSFRGSSYNEQFF
NA	TRBV11-3	NA	TRBJ1-3	TGTGCCAGCAGCAAAGGCGGTCTCTCTGGAAACACCATATATTTT	CASSKGGLSGNTIYF
NA	TRBV7-9	NA	TRBJ1-4	TGTGCCTATGGGGAGGGCTATAAACTGTTTTTT	CAYGEGYKLFF
NA	TRBV27	TRBD2	TRBJ2-1	TGTGCCAGCAGCCCACCAACCGGGACTAGCCCCTTCGCCGGAACCTACAATGAGCAGTTCTTC	CASSPPTGTSPFAGTYNEQFF
NA	TRBV19	NA	TRBJ2-1	TGTGCCAGTAGTATCGGGGGTTTGGTCAATGAGCAGTTCTTC	CASSIGGLVNEQFF
NA	TRBV11-3	TRBD1	TRBJ2-1	TGTGCCAGCAGCCCAGGACAGGGCTTTTACAATGAGCAGTTCTTC	CASSPGQGFYNEQFF
NA	TRBV5-1	TRBD1	TRBJ2-6	TGCGCCAGCAGCTTGGCCCTGGGCGGTCAGGGGGTTTCTGGGGCCAACGTCCTGACTTTC	CASSLALGGQGVSGANVLTF
NA	TRBV28	TRBD1	TRBJ1-1	TGTGCCAGCAGTTTATGGGGACAGTCAAGGAACACTGAAGCTTTCTTT	CASSLWGQSRNTEAFF
NA	TRBV28	NA	TRBJ1-2	TGTGCCAGCAGGAATGTTGGAGACTTGTATGGCTACACCTTC	CASRNVGDLYGYTF
NA	TRBV9	NA	TRBJ2-7	TGTGCCAGCAGCGTAGGAGGTAGCGGAGTACCCTACGAGCAGTACTTC	CASSVGGSGVPYEQYF
NA	TRBV5-1	NA	TRBJ2-5	TGCGCCAGCAGCACGGAGGGGACCCAAGAGACCCAGTACTTC	CASSTEGTQETQYF
once	TRBV5-1	TRBD1	TRBJ2-7	TGCGCCAGCAGAGCCGGGACAGGGGAGTCGTGGGAGCAGTACTTC	CASRAGTGESWEQYF
NA	TRBV5-1	NA	TRBJ1-2	TGCGCCAGCAGCTTGTTGCGGGGGTCTAACTATGGCTACACCTTC	CASSLLRGSNYGYTF
NA	TRBV7-9	NA	TRBJ1-4	TGTGCCAGCAGCTTAGAAGGGACGGAAAAACTGTTTTTT	CASSLEGTEKLFF
NA	TRBV10-3	NA	TRBJ2-1	TGTGCCATCAGTGAGGGCCGGGTGGGGGATGGTGAGCAGTTCTTC	CAISEGRVGDGEQFF
NA	TRBV28	NA	TRBJ1-2	TGTGCCAGCAGTTTATTCGGGGGCTTCCCGAACTATGGCTACACCTTC	CASSLFGGFPNYGYTF
once	TRBV28	TRBD1	TRBJ2-1	TGTGCCAGCAGTCCCCGGACAGGGGGTGACAATGAGCAGTTCTTC	CASSPRTGGDNEQFF
once	TRBV5-5	TRBD2	TRBJ2-2	TGTGCCAGCAGCGCCACTAGCGGGGTGAACACCGGGGAGCTGTTTTTT	CASSATSGVNTGELFF